The rows below give T cell receptor beta chains drawn from one sample of a study of T cells in Graves' hyperthyroidism and ophthalmopathy. MiXCR, run by TCRdb on the multiplex PCR reads, gives a single entry per CDR3 protein. The sample carries 600,000 or so distinct CDR3 sequences, more than 13% recorded once. What was sequenced was blood. These receptors came from a woman between 18 and 30 years old with Graves' ophthalmopathy. The CDR3 runs from the conserved cysteine through the conserved F or W. A D gene is named only where the DNA matches it firmly. The listing skips clone size in some rows; elsewhere it reads once, few, many or a size class.

j_gene	d_gene	v_gene	len	abundance	CDR3aa	CDR3nt
TRBJ1-1	NA	TRBV4-1	15	many	CASSQVPGRDVSAFF	TGCGCCAGCAGCCAAGTCCCCGGCAGGGATGTAAGTGCTTTCTTT
TRBJ2-7	TRBD2	TRBV27	14	many	CASSSEAGAYEQYF	TGTGCCAGCAGTTCTGAGGCGGGGGCCTACGAGCAGTACTTC
TRBJ1-2	NA	TRBV27	12	NA	CASSLSGRQETF	TGTGCCAGCAGTTTGTCGGGGAGACAGGAAACCTTC
TRBJ2-1	TRBD2	TRBV19	17	NA	CASSIEMGLAGNNEQFF	TGTGCCAGTAGTATAGAGATGGGGCTAGCGGGAAACAATGAGCAGTTCTTC
TRBJ1-1	NA	TRBV7-9	14	many	CASTRDLMNTEAFF	TGTGCCAGCACCCGTGACCTCATGAACACTGAAGCTTTCTTT
TRBJ2-1	NA	TRBV6-2/TRBV6-3	18	many	CASSYYAGAGSSYNEQFF	TGTGCCAGCAGTTACTATGCGGGCGCCGGGAGCTCCTACAATGAGCAGTTCTTC
TRBJ2-1	TRBD2	TRBV20-1	14	many	CSARGTSGNNEQFF	TGCAGTGCTAGAGGAACTAGCGGCAACAATGAGCAGTTCTTC
TRBJ2-4	NA	TRBV24-1	16	few	CATSDSGDLAKNIQYF	TGTGCCACCAGTGATTCGGGCGACTTGGCCAAAAACATTCAGTACTTC
TRBJ1-2	NA	TRBV4-1	16	few	CASSRLFGDWGSGYTF	TGCGCCAGCAGCCGCCTATTTGGGGATTGGGGTTCTGGCTACACCTTC
TRBJ2-7	NA	TRBV20-1	13	NA	CSVQGRSTYEQYF	TGCAGTGTTCAAGGGCGTTCGACCTACGAGCAGTACTTC
TRBJ1-5	NA	TRBV20-1	12	few	CSANSGGQPQHF	TGCAGTGCCAACAGCGGCGGTCAGCCCCAGCATTTT
TRBJ1-2	NA	TRBV11-2	16	many	CASSLSPRPGRYGYTF	TGTGCCAGCAGCTTATCCCCCCGGCCCGGACGCTATGGCTACACCTTC
TRBJ1-4	NA	TRBV7-2	14	many	CASSPTVTNEKLFF	TGTGCCAGCAGCCCCACAGTAACTAATGAAAAACTGTTTTTT
TRBJ2-6	NA	TRBV7-3	18	few	CASSLQRRGSSGANVLTF	TGTGCCAGCAGCTTACAGCGGAGGGGGAGCTCTGGGGCCAACGTCCTGACTTTC
TRBJ2-1	TRBD2	TRBV6-5	21	many	CASSYSPQDSGRAWSYNEQFF	TGTGCCAGCAGTTACTCCCCTCAAGATAGCGGGAGGGCCTGGTCCTACAATGAGCAGTTCTTC
TRBJ2-2	TRBD2	TRBV12-3/TRBV12-4	13	many	CASSGGVAGELFF	TGTGCCAGCAGTGGGGGGGTGGCCGGGGAGCTGTTTTTT
TRBJ1-5	NA	TRBV24-1	15	NA	CATSDPGAGEQPQHF	TGTGCCACCAGTGACCCAGGCGCCGGCGAACAGCCCCAGCATTTT
TRBJ2-6	TRBD2	TRBV2	14	many	CASVGRAGANVLTF	TGTGCCAGCGTCGGGAGGGCTGGGGCCAACGTCCTGACTTTC
TRBJ2-7	NA	TRBV2	14	NA	CASSSRVGSYEQYF	TGTGCCAGCAGTTCCAGGGTCGGCTCCTACGAGCAGTACTTC
TRBJ1-4	NA	TRBV9	15	few	CASSPRTVSNEKLFF	TGTGCCAGCAGCCCACGGACAGTATCTAATGAAAAACTGTTTTTT
TRBJ2-1	NA	TRBV28	14	NA	CASSYPGVMYEQFF	TGTGCCAGCAGTTACCCTGGAGTTATGTATGAGCAGTTCTTC
TRBJ1-1	NA	TRBV14	15	NA	CASSPWGGINTEAFF	TGTGCCAGCAGCCCCTGGGGGGGCATCAACACTGAAGCTTTCTTT
TRBJ1-5	TRBD1	TRBV15	13	few	CASSTGAGQPQHF	TGTGCCAGCTCGACAGGGGCGGGTCAGCCCCAGCATTTT
TRBJ2-5	TRBD1	TRBV12-3/TRBV12-4	16	many	CASSLWDRDGQETQYF	TGTGCCAGCAGCCTCTGGGACAGGGATGGCCAAGAGACCCAGTACTTC
TRBJ2-3	NA	TRBV7-9	14	NA	CASSPRGNGDTQYF	TGTGCCAGCAGCCCCAGGGGTAATGGAGATACGCAGTATTTT
TRBJ2-3	TRBD1	TRBV7-2	12	many	CASSPGGHTQYF	TGTGCCAGCAGCCCAGGGGGCCATACGCAGTATTTT
TRBJ1-2	TRBD1	TRBV27	15	few	CASSLGTAGDYGYTF	TGTGCCAGCAGTTTAGGGACAGCCGGCGACTATGGCTACACCTTC
TRBJ2-5	NA	TRBV19	13	few	CASSITAQETQYF	TGTGCCAGTAGTATTACGGCTCAAGAGACCCAGTACTTC
TRBJ2-1	NA	TRBV12-5	18	many	CASGLGHPQEGSYNEQFF	TGTGCTAGTGGTTTGGGCCACCCGCAGGAGGGCTCCTACAATGAGCAGTTCTTC
TRBJ2-4	NA	TRBV11-1	16	many	CASSLRRTPAKNIQYF	TGTGCCAGCAGCTTACGGAGGACCCCAGCCAAAAACATTCAGTACTTC
TRBJ1-2	NA	TRBV15	13	NA	CATSRTTGRGYTF	TGTGCCACCAGCAGAACCACAGGGCGCGGCTACACCTTC
TRBJ1-1	NA	TRBV20-1	14	many	CSASLLQGGTEAFF	TGCAGTGCCAGCCTGCTTCAGGGAGGGACTGAAGCTTTCTTT
TRBJ1-3	TRBD1	TRBV20-1	16	many	CSARDQQGASGNTIYF	TGCAGTGCTAGAGATCAACAGGGGGCGTCTGGAAACACCATATATTTT
TRBJ2-5	TRBD2	TRBV11-3	16	many	CASSRGTSGSGETQYF	TGTGCCAGCAGCAGAGGGACTAGCGGGAGTGGGGAGACCCAGTACTTC
TRBJ1-1	TRBD1	TRBV6-1	15	few	CASSQNRGGNTEAFF	TGTGCCAGCAGTCAAAACAGGGGTGGTAACACTGAAGCTTTCTTT
TRBJ2-7	TRBD2	TRBV7-2	17	many	CASSLRTSGRLKGEQYF	TGTGCCAGCAGCCTGCGGACTAGCGGGAGGTTAAAGGGGGAGCAGTACTTC
TRBJ1-4	TRBD1	TRBV30	16	NA	CAWSGQTGGFNEKLFF	TGTGCCTGGAGTGGGCAGACAGGGGGCTTTAATGAAAAACTGTTTTTT
TRBJ1-2	NA	TRBV27	17	many	CASSLAPHLDRSDGYTF	TGTGCCAGCAGTTTAGCACCTCACCTCGACAGGTCTGATGGCTACACCTTC
TRBJ2-2	NA	TRBV15	14	NA	CATSRGSKGGELFF	TGTGCCACCAGCAGAGGATCCAAAGGGGGGGAGCTGTTTTTT
TRBJ2-2	NA	TRBV3-1	15	NA	CASSPRSLDTGELFF	TGTGCCAGCAGCCCCCGATCCCTGGACACCGGGGAGCTGTTTTTT
TRBJ2-1	NA	TRBV7-2	13	many	CASSLPSNNEQFF	TGTGCCAGCAGCTTACCTAGCAACAATGAGCAGTTCTTC
TRBJ2-7	TRBD1	TRBV28	14	many	CASNRGQGVYEQYF	TGTGCCAGCAACCGCGGACAGGGGGTCTACGAGCAGTACTTC
TRBJ2-7	NA	TRBV7-2	14	many	CASSLMGGPYEQYF	TGTGCCAGCAGCTTAATGGGGGGCCCCTACGAGCAGTACTTC
TRBJ2-5	TRBD1	TRBV12-3/TRBV12-4	14	many	CASSRGQVQETQYF	TGTGCCAGCAGCCGAGGACAGGTACAAGAGACCCAGTACTTC
TRBJ2-3	NA	TRBV20-1	13	many	CSARGDGTDTQYF	TGCAGTGCTAGAGGTGACGGCACAGATACGCAGTATTTT